The 10 T cell receptor beta chains in this list originate from one sample, sequenced in a study of beta chain features in type 1 diabetes. Sequencing targeted expressed TCRB transcripts, as all isolated RNA had been reverse transcribed. Assay used: immunoSEQ multiplex PCR; TCRdb lists only in-frame clones, some missing. The sample lists more than 150,000 clones; approximately 8.4% were seen once. Sequencing used central memory CD4+ T cells from blood. Every receptor here comes from a woman between 18 and 29 years old in good health.

This clone was observed a handful of times. V usage is TRBV6-6 and J usage is TRBJ1-5, with no clear D. Germline loops: CDR1 MNHNY, CDR2 SVGAGI (reference sequence). Deletions cut 5 bases from V and 0 bases from J, with 5 bases between. This CDR3 has 13 residues. CDR3 in amino acids: CASSRGSNQPQHF. DNA for the CDR3: TGTGCCAGCAGTCGCGGTAGCAATCAGCCCCAGCATTTT.

This clone was picked up many times. The sample has other DNA sequences that encode this CDR3 too. The chain joins TRBV18 to TRBJ2-3; 13 nucleotides align to TRBD2. Per germline, CDR1 KGHSH and CDR2 LQKENI. Trimming took 3 bases from V and 0 from J; bases not matched to a gene: 0. CDR3 length: 16 amino acids. The CDR3 region is CASSPGLAGSTDTQYF. In DNA form, the CDR3 reads TGTGCCAGCTCACCGGGACTAGCGGGGAGCACAGATACGCAGTATTTT.

This clone was seen only a few times. The gene calls are TRBV10-2 and TRBJ1-6, with 10 nucleotides matching TRBD1. J gave up 9 bases and V 6 bases, and 2 bases lay outside the gene matches. The V gene's germline CDR1 is WSHSY and CDR2 SAAADI. The length of the CDR3 is 13 residues. CDR3 loop: CASRGTGVSPLHF. The CDR3 DNA is TGCGCCAGCAGAGGGACAGGGGTTTCACCCCTCCACTTT.

J is TRBJ2-3 and V is TRBV11-3, with a possible D match to TRBD1 (5 bases). The V and J ends lost 5 bases and 1 base respectively, with 13 bases between them. The CDR3 spans 15 residues. In germline, CDR1 is SGHNT, CDR2 YENEEA. In nucleotides, the CDR3 is TGTGCCAGCAGCAGTTGGGGCGGAGGCACAGATACGCAGTATTTT. This codes for CASSSWGGGTDTQYF. The full variable domain, rest sourced from reference TRBV11-3 and TRBJ2-3, is EAGVVQSPRYKIIEKKQPVAFWCNPISGHNTLYWYLQNLGQGPELLIRYENEEAVDDSQLPKDRFSAERLKGVDSTLKIQPAELGDSAVYLCASSSWGGGTDTQYFGPGTRLTVL.

This clone has only a few counts. The chain links TRBV7-9 to TRBJ1-2, with D tentatively TRBD1 (6 bases). Germline CDR1 reads SEHNR; CDR2 reads FQNEAQ (reference sequence). CDR3 length equals 13 residues. With 5 bases removed from V and 2 bases from J, the gap between germline ends came to 9 bases. CDR3 in amino acids: CASSGTGNYGYTF. The CDR3 region has the DNA TGTGCCAGCAGCGGAACAGGGAACTATGGCTACACCTTC.

In this sample, this clone turned up a few times. This chain uses TRBV30 with TRBJ2-6, with 12 positions matching TRBD2. CDR3 length: 16 residues. The V gene's germline CDR1 is GTSNPN and CDR2 SVGIG (reference sequence). J gave up 2 bases and V 4 bases, and 3 bases lay outside the gene matches. The CDR3 protein is CAWKASGRAGANVLTF. The CDR3 DNA reads as TGTGCCTGGAAAGCTAGCGGGAGGGCTGGGGCCAACGTCCTGACTTTC.

A few counts support this clone. J is TRBJ2-5 and V is TRBV18; a weak D match, TRBD1 (6 bases). The germline CDR1 and CDR2 sequences are KGHSH and LQKENI. V shed 6 bases and J shed 2 bases, with 13 bases lying between them. The CDR3 length is 14 residues. CDR3 sequence reads: CASSRGQMQETQYF. The CDR3 DNA is TGTGCCAGCTCCCGCGGACAGATGCAAGAGACCCAGTACTTC.

V is TRBV5-8 and J is TRBJ2-3, with 8 bases fitting TRBD2. V shed 3 bases and J 8 bases; nucleotides not matched to a gene: 2. CDR1 and CDR2 (germline): SGHTS, YDEGEE. The CDR3 sequence is 12 residues long. The CDR3 DNA sequence: TGTGCCAGCAGCTCCGGGGGGGCTACGCAGTATTTT. This encodes CASSSGGATQYF.

This rearrangement joins TRBV10-3 to TRBJ2-1; D remains ambiguous. V lost 8 bases and J 0 bases, leaving 8 bases between the germline ends. CDR1 ENHRY and CDR2 SYGVKD come from the germline V gene. This CDR3 has 13 amino acids. The CDR3 sequence is CAIQESSYNEQFF. The CDR3 coding sequence is TGTGCCATCCAGGAAAGCTCCTACAATGAGCAGTTCTTC.

This clone showed up just a few times. This chain links TRBV4-1 with TRBJ2-4, with 8 bases lining up with TRBD1. The ends lost 0 bases at V and 6 bases at J; junction bases unmatched: 7. CDR3 size: 16 residues. CDR1 and CDR2 (germline): MGHRA, YSYEKL. DNA of the CDR3: TGCGCCAGCAGCCAAGACCAGGGGGCTCGGAGAAACATTCAGTACTTC. Translation gives CASSQDQGARRNIQYF.